This T cell receptor (beta chain) emerged from a study of response to subunit inactivated influenza vaccine. Study-level results: Authors suggested few new T cells are recruited by each seasonal influenza vaccination.

The germline gives CDR1 MNHEY, CDR2 SMNVEV (reference sequence). The CDR3 spans 13 residues. Trimming left V 6 bases short and J 0 bases short, with 9 bases between. On this clonotype itself: Its antigen is still unknown.

TCRdb reprocessed the RT-PCR reads with MiXCR, giving one entry per CDR3 protein. The sample holds 280,000 or so distinct CDR3 sequences, 20% to 25% seen once. The TCR sequence derives from a man between 45 and 75 years old who received an inactivated influenza vaccine. Sequencing used PBMCs from blood, obtained approximately 20 months after vaccination. The rearrangement joins TRBV27 to TRBJ2-7; D is ambiguous. The CDR3 DNA reads as TGTGCCAGCAGACCTGACTTCTCCTACGAGCAGTACTTC. It yields the protein CASRPDFSYEQYF.